The clone carrying this TCR beta chain appeared a few times. This specimen belongs to a study of T cells of healthy individuals. TCRdb independently ran MiXCR on the 5' RACE reads; one entry per CDR3 protein. The data contain 75,000 to 95,000 distinct CDR3 sequences, about 4.8% of them seen just once; the ten biggest clones take up roughly 7.1%. This CDR3 is 17 amino acids long. CDR1 is SGHTA and CDR2 is FQGNSA in the germline V gene. V shed 1 base, J shed 2 bases, and the junction held 8 bases outside the gene matches. This rearrangement joins TRBV7-2 to TRBJ1-3; TRBD1 aligns across 7 bases. This TCR was recovered from a female donor in good health. CDR3 amino acids: CASSLVLTGPTGNTIYF. CDR3 sequence (DNA): TGTGCCAGCAGCTTAGTACTGACAGGGCCTACTGGAAACACCATATATTTT. Supplemented by reference TRBV7-2 and TRBJ1-3, the full variable domain reads GAGVSQSPSNKVTEKGKDVELRCDPISGHTALYWYRQSLGQGLEFLIYFQGNSAPDKSGLPSDRFSAERTGGSVSTLTIQRTQQEDSAVYLCASSLVLTGPTGNTIYFGEGSWLTVV.